The T cell receptor beta chain under discussion was sequenced for a study of PD-1 blockade in classical Hodgkin lymphoma. For the study at large: Treatment was intravenous nivolumab, 3 mg/kg every 2 weeks, until progression.

Findings and caveats of the study: CD4+ TCR diversity rose significantly by C4D1, and CD8+ TCR diversity did not. For complete responders, baseline diversity was comparable to that of newly diagnosed patients. Repertoire difference causes, possibly disease activity or prior therapy, remain undefined.

In the case of this clone: Antigen unknown.

Only in-frame clones appear in the TCRdb table, and some are missing; sequencing was by immunoSEQ multiplex PCR. The table has under 95,000 clones, around 90% seen once. V lost 0 bases to trimming and J lost 0 bases; unmatched junction nucleotides: 4. CDR1 is SGHRS and CDR2 is YFSETQ in the germline V gene. The CDR3 runs to 16 residues. After autologous stem cell transplantation all patients relapsed, and prior brentuximab vedotin exposure differed between cohorts. Sequencing used peripheral blood mononuclear cells (PBMCs), obtained before the second cycle of nivolumab. This TCR derives from a human donor with classical Hodgkin lymphoma. The chain uses TRBV5-1 and TRBJ1-1; 8 bases are a match to TRBD1. DNA of the CDR3: TGCGCCAGCAGCTTGGCGGGACAGGCCCTGAACACTGAAGCTTTCTTT. Its translation: CASSLAGQALNTEAFF.